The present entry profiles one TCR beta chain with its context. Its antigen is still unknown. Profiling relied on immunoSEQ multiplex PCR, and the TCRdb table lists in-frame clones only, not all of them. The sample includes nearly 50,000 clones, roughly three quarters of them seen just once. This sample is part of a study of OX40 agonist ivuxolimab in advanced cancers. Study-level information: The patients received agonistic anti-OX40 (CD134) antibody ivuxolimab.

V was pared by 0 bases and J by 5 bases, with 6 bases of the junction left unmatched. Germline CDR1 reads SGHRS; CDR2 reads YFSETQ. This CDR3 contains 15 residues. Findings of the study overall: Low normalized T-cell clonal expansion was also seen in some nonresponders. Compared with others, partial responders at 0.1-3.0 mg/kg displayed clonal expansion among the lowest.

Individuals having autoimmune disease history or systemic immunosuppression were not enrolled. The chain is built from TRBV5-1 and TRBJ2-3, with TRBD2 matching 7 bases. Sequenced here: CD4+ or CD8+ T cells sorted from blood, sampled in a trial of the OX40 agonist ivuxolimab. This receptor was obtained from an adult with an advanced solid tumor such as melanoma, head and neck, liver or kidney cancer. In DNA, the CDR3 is TGCGCCAGCAGCTTGGGGGCGGGAGTCGAAGATACGCAGTATTTT. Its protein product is CASSLGAGVEDTQYF.